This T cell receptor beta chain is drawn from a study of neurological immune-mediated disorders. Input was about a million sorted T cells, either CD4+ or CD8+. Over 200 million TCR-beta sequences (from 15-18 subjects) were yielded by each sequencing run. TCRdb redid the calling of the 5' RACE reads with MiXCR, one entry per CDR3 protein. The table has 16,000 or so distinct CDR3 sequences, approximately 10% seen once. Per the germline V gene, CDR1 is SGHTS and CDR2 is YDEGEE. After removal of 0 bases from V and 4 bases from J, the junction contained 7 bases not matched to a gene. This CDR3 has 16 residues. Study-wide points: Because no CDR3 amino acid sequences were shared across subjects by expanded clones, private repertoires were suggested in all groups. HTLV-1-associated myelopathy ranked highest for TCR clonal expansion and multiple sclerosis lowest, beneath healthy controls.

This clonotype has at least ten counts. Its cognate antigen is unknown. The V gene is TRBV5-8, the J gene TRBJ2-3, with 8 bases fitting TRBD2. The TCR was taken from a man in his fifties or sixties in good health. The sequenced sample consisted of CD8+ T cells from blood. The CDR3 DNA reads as TGTGCCAGCAGCTTGGGTGCGGGACTAGGGTCAGATACGCAGTATTTT. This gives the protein CASSLGAGLGSDTQYF.